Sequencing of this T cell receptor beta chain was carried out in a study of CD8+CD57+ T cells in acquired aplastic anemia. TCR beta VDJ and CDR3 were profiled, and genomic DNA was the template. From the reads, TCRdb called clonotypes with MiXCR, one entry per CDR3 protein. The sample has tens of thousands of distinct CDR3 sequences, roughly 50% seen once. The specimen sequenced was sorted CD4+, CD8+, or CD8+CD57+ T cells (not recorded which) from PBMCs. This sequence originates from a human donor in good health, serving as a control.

CDR3 in DNA: TGTGCCAGCAGCGCGGGACTAGCGGTCGGTGAGCAGTTCTTC. Translated: CASSAGLAVGEQFF. The chain employs TRBV9 and TRBJ2-1, with 11 nucleotides matching TRBD2. Germline-derived CDR1 and CDR2 are SGDLS and YYNGEE. Trimming removed 3 bases from V and 9 bases from J; junction bases left unmatched: 5. The CDR3 sequence is 14 residues long.